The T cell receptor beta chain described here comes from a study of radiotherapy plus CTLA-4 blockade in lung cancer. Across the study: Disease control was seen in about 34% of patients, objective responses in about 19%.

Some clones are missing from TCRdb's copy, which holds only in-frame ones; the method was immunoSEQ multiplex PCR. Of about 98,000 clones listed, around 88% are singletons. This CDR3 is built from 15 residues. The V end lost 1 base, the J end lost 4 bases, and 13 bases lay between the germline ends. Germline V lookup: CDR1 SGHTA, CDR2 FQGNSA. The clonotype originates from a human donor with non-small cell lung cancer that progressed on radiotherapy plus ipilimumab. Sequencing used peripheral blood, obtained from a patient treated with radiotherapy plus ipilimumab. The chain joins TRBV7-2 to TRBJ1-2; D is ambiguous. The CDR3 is CASSLDPATPYGYTF. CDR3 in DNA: TGTGCCAGCAGCTTAGACCCGGCTACCCCCTATGGCTACACCTTC.